This T cell receptor beta chain was found in a study of blood T cells in healthy people across ages (dated by TCRdb to between 2014 and 2017). Regarding the study in general: In model experiments, template switching captured roughly one uniquely barcoded TCR beta cDNA molecule for every two T cells. Using the same blood draw, the study looked at two additional independent replicas of 1 million unique cDNA reads for two donors, one aged 18 to 30 and the other aged 80 or older. The donors were divided into four age groups: young (average 16 years), middle-aged (approximately 41), aged (under 70) and long-lived (roughly 88). To track age-related changes in TCR beta repertoire diversity, the study relied on deep sequencing normalized with unique cDNA molecular identifiers. Points the paper makes about the study in general: There was a strong correlation between observed TCR beta diversity and the percentage of naive T cells measured by flow cytometry. Donor CMV infection status was unknown, potentially confounding age-related changes in expanded clonotypes. Estimates of total diversity from one million sequenced T cells were regarded as lower bounds and underestimates. Compared with the aged group, the long-lived group had more naive CD4+ T cells, fewer expanded clones and increased TCR diversity, suggesting age selection. Bulk unsorted PBMC profiling prevented conclusive comparison of naive and antigen-experienced compartments. As age increased, observed TCR beta diversity per million T cells dropped in a roughly linear way, and a significant reduction was already evident by age 40.

On this clonotype itself: Its antigen is not yet known. No quality values exist for individual bases; no much larger clone is one base distant.

Inclusive of the bounding cysteine and phenylalanine, the CDR3 is 15 residues long. Only the CDR3 region is kept as DNA, spanning 45 bases read in frame from base 1. V lost 7 bases and J lost 3 bases, and the count of bases not matched to a germline gene is 6. The germline V gene encodes CDR1 LGHNT and CDR2 FRNRAP. Donors were approximately 42 systemically healthy Caucasian individuals from Russia aged about 6 to 100 years. Ten milliliters of peripheral blood were collected from each donor into EDTA-treated Vacutainer tubes. PBMCs were isolated by Ficoll-Paque density-gradient centrifugation, with at least 6.5 million obtained per sample. Trizol reagent was used to extract total RNA from the PBMCs, yielding at least 6 micrograms per sample. Naive CD45RAhigh/CD27high T cell percentages were measured by flow cytometry on a PBMC aliquot from every donor. Library preparation used 5' RACE. The run used an Illumina HiSeq 2500. A second PCR of roughly 7 to 12 cycles was run with a J-beta primer mix and a sample-barcoded 5' primer. Each TCR beta cDNA molecule received a unique molecular identifier from a template-switch 5' adaptor carrying 12 random nucleotides. Each sample yielded at least 2.5 million CDR3-containing paired-end reads. All of the RNA was converted into first-strand cDNA using the Mint cDNA synthesis kit, with a TRBC-specific oligonucleotide serving as the primer. Following uracil-DNA glycosylase treatment, a first 18-cycle PCR with universal primers M1SS and BC2_uni_R was performed on all cDNA. In the source study's methods: Normalization of each sample was performed by random selection of 1 million high-quality reads, each carrying a distinct molecular identifier. Instead of being binned into consensus sequences, reads with shared molecular identifiers were discarded. MiTCR, with a Q25 quality threshold and the strictest error-elimination algorithm, was used for CDR3 identification, clonotype clustering and error correction. Lower-bound total TCR beta diversity was estimated with a nonparametric unseen species model using Euler transformation. TCRdb handled the public reads itself, with Q25 trimming in fastp and clone calling in MiXCR, and kept productive beta chains. Each CDR3 protein appears once, grouped with its most common genes and DNA. TCRdb's processing, not the study's, gives the V and J calls here. For this sample there are 500,000 to 650,000 distinct CDR3 sequences; roughly a quarter appear just once. The ten largest clones represent about 3.3% of the sample.

Separately, the same data were catalogued under a study of T cells of mothers and their children. As that second study puts it: The donors were nine systemically healthy Caucasian individuals, made up of three mothers and their six children. cDNA synthesis consumed the entire amount of extracted RNA, loaded at approximately 1.6 ug RNA in each 15 ul reaction. In the second PCR, the M1S primer added sample barcodes and 2-4 random nucleotides. Over 9.5 million TCR beta CDR3 reads were obtained for each mother, and around 3 million reads were obtained for each child. TCR recombination output is similarly shaped by thymic selection in related and unrelated pairs, with a minor effect exerted by inherited differences. Normalized repertoire overlap in related mother-child pairs was always slightly higher than in unrelated mother-child pairs, but the difference was never significant. No persistent microchimeric T cell clones were found, with a detection sensitivity of approximately 100 clones per million clonotypes. In the study, deep NGS was used to compare the TCR beta repertoires of mothers and children, and features distinguishing related mother-child pairs from unrelated individuals were sought. Mothers averaged roughly 40 +/- 4 years of age and children averaged about 10 +/- 4 years. After adapter ligation with NEBNext reagents, the libraries were sequenced on Illumina HiSeq 2000 with 100+100 nt paired-end reads. Mother and child libraries were prepared a month apart and sequenced in separate runs to prevent cross-contamination. Between 500,000 and 2,000,000 distinct TCR beta clonotypes were identified per donor. Naive TCR beta clonotypes were estimated from low-frequency clonotypes matched to each donor's FACS-determined naive share, without sorting.

Sequenced material: blood. The TCR was taken from a boy between 2 and 15 years old in good health. The sequence joins TRBV12-5 to TRBJ2-1; TRBD2 fits 10 bases in the junction. In nucleotides, the sequence is TGTGCTAGTGCCTTAAGCGGGGGGGGCTACAATGAGCAGTTCTTC. Its amino acids are CASALSGGGYNEQFF.